Below, 27 T cell receptor beta chains from the same sample are listed, as sequenced in a study of T-cell reconstitution after alpha-beta-depleted transplantation in children. Preparation of the TCRbeta library used unique molecular identifiers. TCRdb re-derived calls from the PCR reads in MiXCR, one entry per CDR3 protein. The sample has 500,000 to 600,000 distinct CDR3 sequences, roughly 30% seen once. Sequencing used PBMCs, obtained before TCRalphabeta/CD19-depleted stem cell transplant. The receptors were sampled from a boy younger than two with Wiskott-Aldrich syndrome, due to receive a stem cell transplant.

The table lists this clonotype with a few counts. The V gene is TRBV4-2, the J gene TRBJ1-3; a possible D gene is TRBD1 (6 bases). The CDR3 has 16 amino acids. Germline loops: CDR1 LGHNA, CDR2 YNFKEQ. The V gene lost 0 bases and the J gene lost 0 bases, with 9 bases spanning the gap. The CDR3 nucleotides read TGTGCCAGCAGCCAAGAGACAGGATTCTCTGGAAACACCATATATTTT. Residues: CASSQETGFSGNTIYF.

This clonotype was picked up many times. The chain couples TRBV5-6 to TRBJ2-7, with D possibly called TRBD1 or TRBD2 (6 bases each). The germline CDR1 and CDR2 sequences are SGHDT and YYEEEE. The CDR3 contains 18 residues. V dropped 0 bases and J dropped 3 bases, with 22 bases sitting between them. The CDR3 loop is CASSLERSGGMLGYEQYF. In DNA form, the CDR3 reads TGTGCCAGCAGCTTGGAGCGGTCCGGGGGCATGTTGGGCTACGAGCAGTACTTC.

V usage is TRBV10-3 and J usage is TRBJ2-2; D may be TRBD1 (6 bases). Germline CDR1 and CDR2: ENHRY and SYGVKD. The CDR3 is made up of 15 amino acids. The V end lost 5 bases, the J end lost 0 bases, and 10 bases lay between the germline ends. CDR3 loop: CAISSDRTNTGELFF. The CDR3 DNA reads as TGTGCCATCAGTTCTGACAGGACGAACACCGGGGAGCTGTTTTTT.

This chain connects TRBV20-1 to TRBJ2-1; TRBD2 agrees at 7 bases. J lost 2 bases, V lost 2 bases, and 3 bases had no gene match. CDR1 is DFQATT, CDR2 SNEGSKA, per germline (reference sequence). The CDR3 spans 14 residues. CDR3 in amino acids: CSARSLAAYNEQFF. The CDR3 DNA reads as TGCAGTGCTAGAAGTCTAGCGGCCTACAATGAGCAGTTCTTC.

The chain couples TRBV12-3 or TRBV12-4 to TRBJ1-4; possible D gene TRBD1, 5 bases. V shed 6 bases and J shed 0 bases, with 11 bases lying between them. This CDR3 contains 15 residues. The CDR3 sequence is CASRKIGATNEKLFF. The CDR3 DNA sequence: TGTGCCAGCAGAAAAATAGGGGCAACTAATGAAAAACTGTTTTTT.

The genes are TRBV7-9 and TRBJ1-1, with 9 bases that match TRBD1. Trimming took 1 base from V and 4 from J; bases not matched to a gene: 4. Germline-derived CDR1 and CDR2 are SEHNR and FQNEAQ (reference sequence). This CDR3 spans 15 amino acids. CDR3 in amino acids: CASSLVQGAGTEAFF. In DNA form, the CDR3 reads TGTGCCAGCAGCTTAGTACAGGGGGCAGGCACTGAAGCTTTCTTT.

The chain combines TRBV11-1 with TRBJ2-5; tentatively, D is TRBD1 or TRBD2 (5 bases each). This CDR3 is built from 18 residues. V was clipped by 5 bases and J by 4 bases, with 26 bases between them. Germline assignment: CDR1 SGHAT and CDR2 FQDESV (reference sequence). Here the CDR3 DNA reads TGTGCCAGCAGCCCCCAAAGGTGGGGGATTTCTTCTCGAGAGACCCAGTACTTC. This codes for CASSPQRWGISSRETQYF.

This clonotype was recorded a few times. The V and J genes are TRBV5-1 and TRBJ1-2; D is perhaps TRBD1 (6 bases). The germline CDR1 and CDR2 sequences are SGHRS and YFSETQ. The CDR3 runs to 15 residues. Trimming pared 3 bases from V and 2 bases from J, leaving 14 bases between. The DNA for the CDR3 is TGCGCCAGCAGCTCAACAGGGTTTGAAAACTATGGCTACACCTTC. Amino acids: CASSSTGFENYGYTF.

A few counts support this clonotype. The chain combines TRBV5-1 with TRBJ1-4; TRBD1 matches at 7 bases. The germline V gene encodes CDR1 SGHRS and CDR2 YFSETQ. The CDR3 has 14 residues. V was pared by 6 bases and J by 4 bases, with 6 bases of the junction left unmatched. Written as DNA, the CDR3 is TGCGCCAGCACGGGGACAGCGAATAATGAAAAACTGTTTTTT. It translates to CASTGTANNEKLFF.

The rearrangement links TRBV7-6 to TRBJ2-1, with D possibly matching TRBD2 (5 bases). The germline CDR1 and CDR2 sequences are SGHVS and FNYEAQ. Trimming removed 1 base at V and 0 bases at J, with 13 bases between. The CDR3 is made up of 17 amino acids. CDR3 sequence (DNA): TGTGCCAGCAGCTTAGAGGACTTCCTGGCCTCCTACAATGAGCAGTTCTTC. This translates into CASSLEDFLASYNEQFF.

CDR3 sequence reads: CASSLRDMPNEQFF. CDR3 nucleotide sequence: TGTGCCAGCAGCCTCCGGGACATGCCCAATGAGCAGTTCTTC. The chain is built from TRBV12-3 or TRBV12-4 and TRBJ2-1; a weak D match, TRBD1 (6 bases). The CDR3 is made up of 14 amino acids. V lost 6 bases to trimming and J lost 6 bases, with 15 bases between them.

The DNA of the CDR3 is TGTGCCAGCCGGAGCCCCTCAATGGCGAATAATTACAATGAGCAGTTCTTC. This translates into CASRSPSMANNYNEQFF. The chain employs TRBV25-1 and TRBJ2-1, with unresolved D. Trimming took 8 bases from V and 4 from J, leaving 24 bases between them. This CDR3 spans 17 amino acids. Germline CDR1 and CDR2: MGHDK and SYGVNS.

This chain links TRBV10-3 with TRBJ2-5; D possibly corresponds to TRBD2 (5 bases). The CDR3 covers 13 residues. Trimming stripped 5 bases from V and 2 bases from J, with 9 bases between. Germline V gives CDR1 ENHRY, CDR2 SYGVKD. The CDR3 reads CAISSADQETQYF. In DNA, the CDR3 is TGTGCCATCAGTTCAGCGGATCAAGAGACCCAGTACTTC.

The genes are TRBV11-3 and TRBJ2-1, with 14 nucleotides matching TRBD2. V lost 1 base to trimming and J lost 3 bases; unmatched junction nucleotides: 17. The CDR3 spans 22 residues. Germline V CDR1 and CDR2: SGHNT, YENEEA. The CDR3 DNA is TGTGCCAGCAGCTTAGGGGGTTTGGAGGGACTAGCGGGAGTTGGTGGCTACAATGAGCAGTTCTTC. It specifies CASSLGGLEGLAGVGGYNEQFF. The entire variable domain, with the rest obtained from reference TRBV11-3 and TRBJ2-1, is as follows: EAGVVQSPRYKIIEKKQPVAFWCNPISGHNTLYWYLQNLGQGPELLIRYENEEAVDDSQLPKDRFSAERLKGVDSTLKIQPAELGDSAVYLCASSLGGLEGLAGVGGYNEQFFGPGTRLTVL.

V usage is TRBV12-5 and J usage is TRBJ2-3, with 9 bases aligning to TRBD2. This CDR3 has 17 residues. After removal of 5 bases from V and 0 bases from J, the junction contained 9 bases not matched to a gene. Germline-derived CDR1 and CDR2 are LGHNT and FRNRAP. The CDR3 DNA reads as TGTGCTAGTGGTCTCCTAGGACTAGCGCCCAGCACAGATACGCAGTATTTT. This translates into CASGLLGLAPSTDTQYF.

This clonotype was counted only a few times. The gene calls are TRBV5-1 and TRBJ2-2; D is possibly TRBD1 (5 bases). Trimming took off 2 bases at V and 5 bases at J, with 13 bases between the two ends. The germline gives CDR1 SGHRS, CDR2 YFSETQ. The CDR3 totals 15 residues. DNA for the CDR3: TGCGCCAGCAGCTTACAGGACCTGTGGACCGGGGAGCTGTTTTTT. Its translation: CASSLQDLWTGELFF. Full variable domain (rest looked up from reference TRBV5-1 and TRBJ2-2): KAGVTQTPRYLIKTRGQQVTLSCSPISGHRSVSWYQQTPGQGLQFLFEYFSETQRNKGNFPGRFSGRQFSNSRSEMNVSTLELGDSALYLCASSLQDLWTGELFFGEGSRLTVL.

The J gene is TRBJ1-1, the V gene TRBV14; the D is unclear. The CDR3 is 13 amino acids. The V end lost 4 bases, the J end lost 4 bases, and 10 bases lay between the germline ends. Germline CDR1 SGHDN, CDR2 FVKESK. DNA for the CDR3: TGTGCCAGCAGCCGACCCTCCCGCACTGAAGCTTTCTTT. Protein: CASSRPSRTEAFF. Full variable domain (rest looked up from reference TRBV14 and TRBJ1-1): EAGVTQFPSHSVIEKGQTVTLRCDPISGHDNLYWYRRVMGKEIKFLLHFVKESKQDESGMPNNRFLAERTGGTYSTLKVQPAELEDSGVYFCASSRPSRTEAFFGQGTRLTVV.

The V call is TRBV5-1, the J call TRBJ2-1, with unresolved D. Germline V gives CDR1 SGHRS, CDR2 YFSETQ. CDR3 length: 14 amino acids. Trimming shortened V by 2 bases and J by 2 bases, and 8 bases separated the two germline ends. CDR3 sequence (DNA): TGCGCCAGCAGCTTTTATTCGACCTACAATGAGCAGTTCTTC. Its translation is CASSFYSTYNEQFF.

The chain couples TRBV19 to TRBJ2-1, with 16 bases that match TRBD2. The CDR3 loop spans 17 amino acids. Germline V gene data show CDR1 as LNHDA and CDR2 as SQIVND (reference sequence). V lost 7 bases, J lost 5 bases, and 8 bases stayed unmatched. CDR3 amino acids: CASKGLAGGPGHNEQFF. In DNA form, the CDR3 reads TGTGCCAGTAAGGGACTAGCGGGAGGGCCGGGCCACAATGAGCAGTTCTTC.

This sequence joins TRBV20-1 and TRBJ2-3; weak D call: TRBD2 (6 bases). Germline V CDR1 and CDR2: DFQATT, SNEGSKA (reference sequence). The V end was cut by 6 bases, the J end by 0 bases, with 16 bases between. The CDR3 extends over 15 amino acids. In DNA, the CDR3 is TGCAGTGCCCCGGGACTCATTTCTAGCACAGATACGCAGTATTTT. Amino acid sequence: CSAPGLISSTDTQYF.

This clonotype was counted a few times. The chain is built from TRBV5-1 and TRBJ2-7; D uncertain. Germline V gives CDR1 SGHRS, CDR2 YFSETQ. V was clipped by 4 bases and J by 2 bases, with 10 bases between them. The CDR3 covers 13 residues. CDR3 DNA: TGCGCCAGCAGCGCAGAGGATGCCTACGAGCAGTACTTC. Translating it yields CASSAEDAYEQYF. Combining the CDR3 with reference TRBV5-1 and TRBJ2-7 gives the whole variable domain KAGVTQTPRYLIKTRGQQVTLSCSPISGHRSVSWYQQTPGQGLQFLFEYFSETQRNKGNFPGRFSGRQFSNSRSEMNVSTLELGDSALYLCASSAEDAYEQYFGPGTRLTVT.

The rearrangement links TRBV10-2 to TRBJ2-7, with D uncertain. Per the germline V gene, CDR1 is WSHSY and CDR2 is SAAADI. Trimming pared 8 bases from V and 3 bases from J, leaving 8 bases between. The CDR3 has 11 residues. The CDR3 nucleotides read TGCGCCAGCGGAAACGACTACGAGCAGTACTTC. As protein: CASGNDYEQYF.

The CDR3 bases are TGTGCCAGCAGCCCCATGACTAGCGGAGAGACCCAGTACTTC. It translates to CASSPMTSGETQYF. The V gene is TRBV9, the J gene TRBJ2-5; 9 nucleotides line up with TRBD2. The V gene end was trimmed by 4 bases and the J gene end by 4 bases; junction bases not matched to a gene: 5. This CDR3 spans 14 amino acids. The germline V gene encodes CDR1 SGDLS and CDR2 YYNGEE. The entire variable domain, with the rest obtained from reference TRBV9 and TRBJ2-5, is as follows: DSGVTQTPKHLITATGQRVTLRCSPRSGDLSVYWYQQSLDQGLQFLIQYYNGEERAKGNILERFSAQQFPDLHSELNLSSLELGDSALYFCASSPMTSGETQYFGPGTRLLVL.

The chain uses TRBV5-1 and TRBJ2-2, with a possible D match to TRBD2 (6 bases). The V gene's germline CDR1 is SGHRS and CDR2 YFSETQ. This CDR3 contains 13 residues. V lost 3 bases and J 7 bases, leaving 10 bases between the germline ends. This CDR3 is CASSSLAYGELFF. Here the CDR3 DNA reads TGCGCCAGCAGCTCTCTAGCGTACGGGGAGCTGTTTTTT.

This clonotype was counted only a few times. The chain combines TRBV11-2 with TRBJ2-2; 8 positions agree with TRBD2. CDR3 length equals 15 residues. J gave up 5 bases and V 7 bases, and 9 bases lay outside the gene matches. Per germline, CDR1 SGHAT and CDR2 FQNNGV. The CDR3 region is CASNRGTRRTGELFF. The CDR3, as DNA: TGTGCCAGCAACCGCGGGACTAGACGAACCGGGGAGCTGTTTTTT.

This chain connects TRBV12-3 or TRBV12-4 to TRBJ2-7, with 9 bases that match TRBD2. This CDR3 is 14 amino acids long. The J segment lost 13 bases and the V segment lost 5 bases, leaving 15 bases of the junction unmatched. CDR3 bases: TGTGCCAGCAGTCCCAATTTCGGGACTAGCCGATATTACTTC. Its translation: CASSPNFGTSRYYF.

The J gene is TRBJ2-1, the V gene TRBV20-1, with unresolved D. In germline, CDR1 is DFQATT, CDR2 SNEGSKA (reference sequence). The CDR3 covers 14 residues. Trimming stripped 0 bases from V and 4 bases from J, with 10 bases between. CDR3 amino acids: CSARDTSPYNEQFF. The CDR3 bases are TGCAGTGCTAGAGATACCAGCCCGTACAATGAGCAGTTCTTC.